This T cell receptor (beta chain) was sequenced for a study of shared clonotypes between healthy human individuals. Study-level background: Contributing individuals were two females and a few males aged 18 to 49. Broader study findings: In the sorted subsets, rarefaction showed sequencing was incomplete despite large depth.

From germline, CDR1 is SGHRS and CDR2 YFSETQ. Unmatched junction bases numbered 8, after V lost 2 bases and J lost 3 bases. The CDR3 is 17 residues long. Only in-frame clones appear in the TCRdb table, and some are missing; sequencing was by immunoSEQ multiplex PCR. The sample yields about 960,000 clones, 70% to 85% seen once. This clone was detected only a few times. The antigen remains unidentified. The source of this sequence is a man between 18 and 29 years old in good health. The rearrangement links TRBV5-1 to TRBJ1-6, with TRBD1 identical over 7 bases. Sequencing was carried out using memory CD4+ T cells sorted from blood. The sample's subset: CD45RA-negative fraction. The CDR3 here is CASSLTGTAIYNSPLHF. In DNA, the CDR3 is TGCGCCAGCAGCTTAACCGGGACAGCAATCTATAATTCACCCCTCCACTTT.